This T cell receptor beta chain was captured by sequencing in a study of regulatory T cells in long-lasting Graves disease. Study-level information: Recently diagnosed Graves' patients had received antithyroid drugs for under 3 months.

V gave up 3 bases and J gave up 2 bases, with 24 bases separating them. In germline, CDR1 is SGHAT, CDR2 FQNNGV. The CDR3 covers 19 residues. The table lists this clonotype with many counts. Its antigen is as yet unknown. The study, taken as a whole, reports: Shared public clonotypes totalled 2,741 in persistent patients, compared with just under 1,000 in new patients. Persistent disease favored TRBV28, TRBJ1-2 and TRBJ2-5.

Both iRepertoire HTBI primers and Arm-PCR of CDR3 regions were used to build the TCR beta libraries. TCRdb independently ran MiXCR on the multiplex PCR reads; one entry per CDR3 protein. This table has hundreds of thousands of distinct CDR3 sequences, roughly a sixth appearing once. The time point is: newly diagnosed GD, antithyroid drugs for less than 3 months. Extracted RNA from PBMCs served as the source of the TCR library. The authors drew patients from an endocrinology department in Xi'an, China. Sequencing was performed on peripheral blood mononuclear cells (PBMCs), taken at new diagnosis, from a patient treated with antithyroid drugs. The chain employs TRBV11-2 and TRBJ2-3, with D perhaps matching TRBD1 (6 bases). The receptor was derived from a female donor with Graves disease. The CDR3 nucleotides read TGTGCCAGCAGCTTCCCCTCATGGGACAAAAAGAGGGACACAGATACGCAGTATTTT. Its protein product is CASSFPSWDKKRDTDTQYF.